This T cell receptor (beta chain) was recorded in a study of T-cell reconstitution after alpha-beta-depleted transplantation in children. During its preparation, the TCRbeta library received unique molecular identifiers. Each CDR3 protein is one row after TCRdb ran MiXCR on the PCR reads. The sample includes under 70,000 distinct CDR3 sequences, about a tenth of them seen just once. This clonotype was seen many times. The CDR3 is 13 amino acids. Germline values: CDR1 ENHRY, CDR2 SYGVKD. V was trimmed by 2 bases and J by 5 bases, leaving 9 bases between them. The sequencing used PBMCs, collected before TCRalphabeta/CD19-depleted stem cell transplant. The receptor comes from a boy younger than 18 with acute myeloid leukemia, due to receive a stem cell transplant. The rearrangement links TRBV10-3 to TRBJ2-5; D is perhaps TRBD2 (6 bases). The CDR3 DNA reads TGTGCCATCAGTGAGAAGGGACTGGAGACCCAGTACTTC. Translation gives CAISEKGLETQYF.